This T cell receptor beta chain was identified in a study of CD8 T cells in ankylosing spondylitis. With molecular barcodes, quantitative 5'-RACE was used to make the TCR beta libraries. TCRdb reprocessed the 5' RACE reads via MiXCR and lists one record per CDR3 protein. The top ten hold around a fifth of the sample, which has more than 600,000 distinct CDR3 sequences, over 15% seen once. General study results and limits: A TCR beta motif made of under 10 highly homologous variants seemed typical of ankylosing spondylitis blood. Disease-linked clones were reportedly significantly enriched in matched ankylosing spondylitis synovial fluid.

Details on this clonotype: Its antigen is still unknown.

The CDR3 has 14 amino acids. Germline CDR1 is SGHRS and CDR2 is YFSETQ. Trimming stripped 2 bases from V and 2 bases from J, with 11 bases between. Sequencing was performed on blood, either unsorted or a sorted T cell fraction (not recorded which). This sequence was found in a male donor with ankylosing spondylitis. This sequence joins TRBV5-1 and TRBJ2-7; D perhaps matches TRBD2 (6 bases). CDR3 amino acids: CASSLTPGAYEQYF. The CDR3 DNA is TGCGCCAGCAGCTTAACACCGGGAGCCTACGAGCAGTACTTC. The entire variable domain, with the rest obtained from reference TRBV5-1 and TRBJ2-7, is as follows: KAGVTQTPRYLIKTRGQQVTLSCSPISGHRSVSWYQQTPGQGLQFLFEYFSETQRNKGNFPGRFSGRQFSNSRSEMNVSTLELGDSALYLCASSLTPGAYEQYFGPGTRLTVT.